This T cell receptor beta chain came from a study of vaccination and CD4 T cells after COVID-19. Overall study: The study enrolled six male and four female convalescents, two of whom were Hispanic. Convalescent patients gave post-COVID blood a median about 110 days post-diagnosis, range 35 to 161. Two-dose vaccination with either BNT162b2 or mRNA-1273 was given to participants.

Notes on the study in general: Counts of SARS-CoV-2-reactive clonotypes had a median that went from about 20 to 38, a nonsignificant change.

Concerning this clonotype itself: Its antigen is not identified.

Germline trimming cut 1 base from V and 6 bases from J; bases unmatched to any gene: 10. Germline assignment: CDR1 SGHNT and CDR2 YYREEE (reference sequence). CDR3 size: 16 residues. TCRdb ran MiXCR on the PCR reads and lists one entry per CDR3 protein. Of about 22,000 distinct CDR3 sequences listed, about three fifths are singletons. The chain is built from TRBV5-4 and TRBJ2-1; 7 bases are a match to TRBD2. The sequences come from CD4+ T cells from blood, collected before SARS-CoV-2 vaccination. This clonotype was sampled from a human donor who had recovered from COVID-19. The CDR3: CASSLRRLALVNEQFF. The CDR3 bases are TGTGCCAGCAGCTTGCGGAGACTAGCCTTAGTCAATGAGCAGTTCTTC. The entire variable domain, with the rest obtained from reference TRBV5-4 and TRBJ2-1, is as follows: ETGVTQSPTHLIKTRGQQVTLRCSSQSGHNTVSWYQQALGQGPQFIFQYYREEENGRGNFPPRFSGLQFPNYSSELNVNALELDDSALYLCASSLRRLALVNEQFFGPGTRLTVL.